The next 29 T cell receptor beta chains were all read from a single sample in a study of blood T cell repertoires in COVID-19. Only in-frame clones appear in the TCRdb table, and some are missing; sequencing was by immunoSEQ multiplex PCR. The sample consists of 250,000 to 300,000 clones, around three quarters of them appearing once. The sample taken for sequencing was peripheral blood. These receptors originate from a woman older than 75 with acute or convalescent COVID-19.

This clone was recorded a few times. This rearrangement joins TRBV19 to TRBJ1-1; 8 bases agree with TRBD1. The CDR3 sequence is 14 residues long. Germline V gives CDR1 LNHDA, CDR2 SQIVND (reference sequence). V shed 5 bases, J shed 4 bases, and the junction held 6 bases outside the gene matches. The CDR3 loop is CASSHRGEGTEAFF. The CDR3 DNA reads as TGTGCCAGTAGTCACAGGGGGGAGGGCACTGAAGCTTTCTTT.

The rearrangement links TRBV5-1 to TRBJ1-2, with TRBD1 matching over 7 bases. The CDR3 covers 12 residues. V shed 0 bases, J shed 8 bases, and the junction held 1 base outside the gene matches. In germline, CDR1 is SGHRS, CDR2 YFSETQ. CDR3: CASSLEGAGYTF. Written as DNA, the CDR3 is TGCGCCAGCAGCTTGGAGGGGGCGGGCTACACCTTC.

V is TRBV18 and J is TRBJ1-3; a weak D match, TRBD1 (6 bases). Looked up from germline, CDR1 is KGHSH and CDR2 is LQKENI. V was shortened by 2 bases and J by 0 bases, with 11 bases between the two germline ends. The CDR3 spans 16 residues. The CDR3 reads CASSPKDRSSGNTIYF. CDR3 nucleotides: TGTGCCAGCTCACCAAAGGACAGATCCTCTGGAAACACCATATATTTT.

On this clone itself: Other DNA sequences from this sample encode an identical CDR3 as well. The gene calls are TRBV7-2 and TRBJ2-1; 8 bases are shared with TRBD2. Per germline, CDR1 SGHTA and CDR2 FQGNSA. The junction had 4 bases not matched to a gene; V was cut back by 1 base and J by 5 bases. The CDR3 contains 15 residues. CDR3 loop: CASSLVGTRDNEQFF. The CDR3 DNA sequence: TGTGCCAGCAGCTTAGTGGGGACTAGGGACAATGAGCAGTTCTTC.

This clone appeared a single time. The J gene is TRBJ1-1, the V gene TRBV7-2; the D gene is possibly TRBD1 (5 bases). Germline CDR1 and CDR2: SGHTA and FQGNSA. The CDR3 is 14 residues long. Trimming removed 5 bases from V and 1 base from J, with 11 bases in between. CDR3 in DNA: TGTGCCAGCAGCCCCAGGGATGGGAACACTGAAGCTTTCTTT. Translating gives CASSPRDGNTEAFF.

The chain combines TRBV30 with TRBJ1-5; 9 bases align to TRBD1. V trimming: 2 bases; J trimming: 6 bases; junction bases outside the gene matches: 5. Germline lookup yields CDR1 GTSNPN and CDR2 SVGIG (reference sequence). The CDR3 covers 14 residues. CDR3: CAWSPTGGGQPQHF. In DNA, the CDR3 is TGTGCCTGGAGTCCGACAGGGGGTGGTCAGCCCCAGCATTTT.

This clone appeared a few times. In DNA, the CDR3 is TGTGCCAGTAGTATAACAGGCTTGAACACTGAAGCTTTCTTT. Amino acids: CASSITGLNTEAFF. The genes are TRBV19 and TRBJ1-1, with D possibly TRBD1 on 5 matching bases. This CDR3 comprises 14 residues. Deletions cut 2 bases from V and 0 bases from J, with 7 bases between. Germline V gene sequence: CDR1 LNHDA, CDR2 SQIVND (reference sequence). Full variable domain (missing parts from reference TRBV19 and TRBJ1-1): DGGITQSPKYLFRKEGQNVTLSCEQNLNHDAMYWYRQDPGQGLRLIYYSQIVNDFQKGDIAEGYSVSREKKESFPLTVTSAQKNPTAFYLCASSITGLNTEAFFGQGTRLTVV.

This clone was picked up a small number of times. The chain employs TRBV20-1 and TRBJ2-3, with TRBD2 identical over 7 bases. Trimming cost V 3 bases and J 2 bases; bases outside gene matches: 5. CDR1 is DFQATT and CDR2 is SNEGSKA in the germline V gene (reference sequence). CDR3 length: 14 amino acids. The CDR3 nucleotides are TGCAGTGCTAGTGGGCGGGGGACCACAGATACGCAGTATTTT. This translates into CSASGRGTTDTQYF.

V gene TRBV7-2 combines with J gene TRBJ1-2; 8 bases are shared with TRBD1. CDR1 is SGHTA, CDR2 FQGNSA, per germline. With V trimmed by 1 base and J by 6 bases, 4 bases remained unmatched. The CDR3 loop spans 14 amino acids. The chain's CDR3 is CASSLDGRGHGYTF. DNA for the CDR3: TGTGCCAGCAGCTTAGACGGCAGGGGGCATGGCTACACCTTC.

About this clone: Other DNA sequences within the sample encode an identical CDR3. The chain couples TRBV27 to TRBJ2-2; 7 positions match TRBD2. The J segment lost 1 base and the V segment lost 5 bases, leaving 7 bases of the junction unmatched. This CDR3 has 16 residues. CDR1 and CDR2 from the germline V gene are MNHEY and SMNVEV (reference sequence). The CDR3 protein is CASSLLGRGNTGELFF. CDR3 sequence (DNA): TGTGCCAGCAGTCTCCTGGGGAGGGGGAACACCGGGGAGCTGTTTTTT.

The chain employs TRBV2 and TRBJ1-5; no clear D gene. CDR1 and CDR2 from the germline V gene are SNHLY and FYNNEI. This CDR3 has 14 residues. V lost 5 bases and J lost 0, with 8 bases in between. In DNA form, the CDR3 reads TGTGCCAGCAGTCAGATGAATAGCAATCAGCCCCAGCATTTT. Its translation: CASSQMNSNQPQHF. The variable domain in full, completed from reference TRBV2 and TRBJ1-5, reads EPEVTQTPSHQVTQMGQEVILRCVPISNHLYFYWYRQILGQKVEFLVSFYNNEISEKSEIFDDQFSVERPDGSNFTLKIRSTKLEDSAMYFCASSQMNSNQPQHFGDGTRLSIL.

This chain uses TRBV4-3 with TRBJ2-1; 11 bases are shared with TRBD2. Germline CDR1 and CDR2: LGHNA and YSLEER. The J segment lost 8 bases and the V segment lost 1 base, leaving 16 bases of the junction unmatched. The CDR3 covers 19 residues. This chain's CDR3 is CASSQATGVSGGARYEQFF. CDR3 nucleotides: TGCGCCAGCAGCCAAGCCACTGGTGTTAGCGGGGGGGCAAGGTATGAGCAGTTCTTC.

J is TRBJ1-2 and V is TRBV12-3 or TRBV12-4, with 8 bases fitting TRBD1. J lost 8 bases, V lost 4 bases, and 6 bases had no gene match. This CDR3 is built from 13 residues. The CDR3 is CASSSRQGLGYTF. Here the CDR3 DNA reads TGTGCCAGCAGTTCTCGACAGGGGCTGGGCTACACCTTC.

The J gene is TRBJ2-1, the V gene TRBV28, with 8 nucleotides matching TRBD2. J lost 6 bases, V lost 5 bases, and 9 bases had no gene match. Germline V gene data show CDR1 as MDHEN and CDR2 as SYDVKM. This CDR3 comprises 15 residues. CDR3 nucleotides: TGTGCCAGCAGTCCCGGACTAGCCGGTACCAATGAGCAGTTCTTC. Translating it yields CASSPGLAGTNEQFF.

The chain links TRBV19 to TRBJ1-5; 9 bases match TRBD1. This CDR3 spans 15 amino acids. The V and J ends lost 6 bases and 7 bases, in that order; junction bases with no gene match: 10. The germline CDR1 and CDR2 sequences are LNHDA and SQIVND (reference sequence). This CDR3 reads CASSQGTGSGQPQHF. CDR3 nucleotide sequence: TGTGCCAGTAGCCAAGGGACAGGGTCCGGACAGCCCCAGCATTTT.

The chain carries TRBV5-1 and TRBJ1-6; 9 nucleotides align to TRBD1. The junction had 4 bases not matched to a gene; V was cut back by 2 bases and J by 7 bases. Germline CDR1 is SGHRS and CDR2 is YFSETQ. The CDR3 extends over 15 amino acids. The CDR3 sequence: CASSLQGAGNSPLHF. The CDR3, as DNA: TGCGCCAGCAGCTTACAGGGGGCGGGAAATTCACCCCTCCACTTT.

This clone turned up a few times. This sequence joins TRBV2 and TRBJ2-2; 8 bases agree with TRBD1. This CDR3 is 13 amino acids long. After removal of 5 bases from V and 8 bases from J, the junction contained 4 bases not matched to a gene. The germline CDR1 and CDR2 sequences are SNHLY and FYNNEI. The CDR3, as DNA: TGTGCCAGCAGTCGACAGGGGCGAGGGGAGCTGTTTTTT. Residues: CASSRQGRGELFF.

Only one count was recorded for this clone. The V and J genes are TRBV7-9 and TRBJ2-3; 12 bases are a match to TRBD2. The CDR3 length is 17 residues. Germline CDR1 SEHNR, CDR2 FQNEAQ (reference sequence). Trimming at V came to 3 bases and at J to 4 bases, leaving 8 bases not matched to a gene. CDR3 in DNA: TGTGCCAGCAGCTTCAACGGACTAGCGGGAAGGGCAGATACGCAGTATTTT. This codes for CASSFNGLAGRADTQYF.

The V and J genes are TRBV25-1 and TRBJ1-4; D is possibly TRBD1 (6 bases). The V gene lost 3 bases and the J gene lost 7 bases, with 15 bases spanning the gap. Germline V CDR1 and CDR2: MGHDK, SYGVNS. The CDR3 is made up of 15 amino acids. The CDR3 here is CASSELSSTGEKLFF. The CDR3 nucleotides are TGTGCCAGCAGTGAGCTCAGTTCGACAGGTGAAAAACTGTTTTTT.

In its sample, this clone was seen a few times. The chain couples TRBV11-2 to TRBJ2-7, with 8 bases lining up with TRBD1. The germline gives CDR1 SGHAT, CDR2 FQNNGV. The trim removed 5 bases at V and 7 bases at J, leaving 16 bases unmatched. This CDR3 spans 16 amino acids. The CDR3 DNA follows: TGTGCCAGCAGCCAAATTGGACAGGGAGCTTTCAAAGAGCAGTACTTC. Protein sequence: CASSQIGQGAFKEQYF. The full variable domain, in which reference TRBV11-2 and TRBJ2-7 provide the parts outside the CDR3, is EAGVAQSPRYKIIEKRQSVAFWCNPISGHATLYWYQQILGQGPKLLIQFQNNGVVDDSQLPKDRFSAERLKGVDSTLKIQPAKLEDSAVYLCASSQIGQGAFKEQYFGPGTRLTVT.

The chain links TRBV5-6 to TRBJ2-5; a weak D match, TRBD2 (5 bases). Per germline, CDR1 SGHDT and CDR2 YYEEEE. This CDR3 region has 13 residues. Trimming shortened V by 4 bases and J by 5 bases, and 12 bases separated the two germline ends. The CDR3 spells CASSGSPGETQYF. CDR3 DNA: TGTGCCAGCAGCGGAAGCCCGGGGGAGACCCAGTACTTC.

The rearrangement joins TRBV29-1 to TRBJ2-7; 8 bases are a match to TRBD1. V was clipped by 4 bases and J by 6 bases; unmatched bases: 2. Germline CDR1 reads SQVTM; CDR2 reads ANQGSEA. The CDR3 is 11 residues long. The CDR3 here is CSVGGQGEQYF. CDR3 bases: TGCAGCGTTGGTGGACAGGGCGAGCAGTACTTC.

The chain is built from TRBV7-9 and TRBJ2-5; 8 nucleotides match TRBD2. The CDR3 totals 17 residues. After removal of 5 bases from V and 2 bases from J, the junction contained 13 bases not matched to a gene. Per germline, CDR1 SEHNR and CDR2 FQNEAQ (reference sequence). CDR3 sequence reads: CASSLGGGAGGQETQYF. The CDR3 DNA sequence: TGTGCCAGCAGCCTCGGAGGTGGTGCGGGGGGTCAAGAGACCCAGTACTTC.

The gene calls are TRBV19 and TRBJ2-7, with TRBD1 as a possible D gene (6 bases). Germline V gene data show CDR1 as LNHDA and CDR2 as SQIVND (reference sequence). Trimming removed 8 bases from V and 0 bases from J, with 14 bases in between. The CDR3 loop spans 14 amino acids. The CDR3 sequence: CASARDTYSYEQYF. The DNA for the CDR3 is TGTGCCAGTGCCCGGGACACCTACTCCTACGAGCAGTACTTC.

J is TRBJ2-7 and V is TRBV6-1, with 7 bases that match TRBD2. Germline V lookup: CDR1 MNHNS, CDR2 SASEGT. The CDR3 is 14 amino acids. The trim removed 2 bases at V and 2 bases at J, leaving 3 bases unmatched. Written as DNA, the CDR3 is TGTGCCAGCAGTGAACTAGCGGCTACCTACGAGCAGTACTTC. Its protein is CASSELAATYEQYF.

This clone has a single count. The rearrangement links TRBV20-1 to TRBJ1-2, with D tentatively TRBD1 (6 bases). This CDR3 spans 11 amino acids. V lost 7 bases and J 8 bases, leaving 14 bases between the germline ends. Looked up from germline, CDR1 is DFQATT and CDR2 is SNEGSKA (reference sequence). CDR3 DNA: TGCAGTGGTTCAGGGGTGAACGGCTACACCTTC. Its protein product is CSGSGVNGYTF.

The J gene is TRBJ1-4, the V gene TRBV2; D is undetermined. Germline CDR1 and CDR2: SNHLY and FYNNEI. The CDR3 has 15 amino acids. V shed 4 bases and J shed 2 bases, with 11 bases lying between them. The CDR3, as DNA: TGTGCCAGCAGTGCGAGTGGTAACACTAATGAAAAACTGTTTTTT. Protein product: CASSASGNTNEKLFF.

This clone was observed at least ten times. The J gene is TRBJ1-6, the V gene TRBV28; 8 bases are shared with TRBD1. V was pared by 5 bases and J by 3 bases, with 15 bases of the junction left unmatched. The CDR3 is made up of 19 amino acids. Germline CDR1 is MDHEN and CDR2 is SYDVKM. This CDR3 reads CASSRYRGAGGGYNSPLHF. In DNA, the CDR3 is TGTGCCAGCAGTCGGTACAGGGGGGCCGGTGGAGGCTATAATTCACCCCTCCACTTT.

The chain uses TRBV6-5 and TRBJ1-1, with 7 bases aligning to TRBD1. Germline values: CDR1 MNHEY, CDR2 SVGAGI. The CDR3 has 14 residues. V lost 6 bases, J lost 2 bases, and 6 bases stayed unmatched. This CDR3 reads CASRGQKANTEAFF. The CDR3 coding sequence is TGTGCCAGCAGGGGACAGAAGGCTAACACTGAAGCTTTCTTT.